The 27 T cell receptor beta chains below were found in one sample sequenced in a study of shared clonotypes between healthy human individuals. Measured with immunoSEQ multiplex PCR; TCRdb has only the in-frame clones, and not every one. The sample lists fewer than 650,000 clones, about three quarters seen once, with 13% in the top ten. Input material: PBMCs. The receptor set was obtained from a middle-aged woman in good health. Some clones in this sample may be carry-over from other donors' samples.

This sequence joins TRBV29-1 and TRBJ2-2; unclear D gene. This CDR3 contains 14 residues. CDR1 SQVTM and CDR2 ANQGSEA come from the germline V gene. The germline V and J ends were trimmed by 4 bases and 3 bases, with 12 bases remaining between them. This chain's CDR3 is CSVAPIRDTGELFF. The DNA of the CDR3 is TGCAGCGTTGCCCCAATCCGGGACACCGGGGAGCTGTTTTTT.

The rearrangement joins TRBV6-8 to TRBJ2-1; D not certain. This CDR3 spans 13 amino acids. Trimming took 6 bases from V and 3 from J, leaving 9 bases between them. Germline V lookup: CDR1 MNHGY, CDR2 SAAAGT. The CDR3 spells CASRTPGYNEQFF. DNA for the CDR3: TGTGCCAGCAGGACCCCGGGCTACAATGAGCAGTTCTTC.

CDR3 bases: TGTGCCACCTCACGATTCGATCAGCCCCAGCATTTT. Translating gives CATSRFDQPQHF. The rearrangement joins TRBV19 to TRBJ1-5; no reliable D call. Germline V gene lookup returns CDR1 LNHDA and CDR2 SQIVND (reference sequence). The V and J ends lost 10 bases and 5 bases respectively, with 12 bases between them. CDR3 length: 12 amino acids.

This clone was picked up a small number of times. The V gene is TRBV9, the J gene TRBJ1-2; TRBD1 aligns across 9 bases. The CDR3 runs 16 residues. V dropped 4 bases and J dropped 4; count of bases not matched to a gene: 11. CDR1 and CDR2 from the germline V gene are SGDLS and YYNGEE. The DNA of the CDR3 is TGTGCCAGCAGCCCCGGGACCCAGACAGGGGGCTATGGCTACACCTTC. Translated: CASSPGTQTGGYGYTF.

The rearrangement joins TRBV4-2 to TRBJ2-5, with D hard to call. Per the germline V gene, CDR1 is LGHNA and CDR2 is YNFKEQ. Between the trimmed V and J ends, which lost 1 base and 5 bases, there was a span of 14 bases. The CDR3 consists of 15 residues. The chain's CDR3 is CASSQVLGYMETQYF. The DNA of the CDR3 is TGTGCCAGCAGCCAAGTTTTGGGCTATATGGAGACCCAGTACTTC.

This chain links TRBV27 with TRBJ1-1, with D uncertain. The CDR3 consists of 14 residues. The ends were cut back, 2 bases at V and 5 bases at J, with 12 bases in the middle. Germline loops: CDR1 MNHEY, CDR2 SMNVEV (reference sequence). DNA for the CDR3: TGTGCCAGCAGTTTAGTGAAGGGTGGTACTGAAGCTTTCTTT. This translates into CASSLVKGGTEAFF.

This clone was counted a few times. This chain links TRBV19 with TRBJ1-4; D is unresolved. The CDR3 spans 14 residues. V was trimmed by 5 bases and J by 6 bases, leaving 13 bases between them. From germline, CDR1 is LNHDA and CDR2 SQIVND (reference sequence). DNA for the CDR3: TGTGCCAGTAGTCCCCCGGGCACGGATGAAAAACTGTTTTTT. Its translation: CASSPPGTDEKLFF.

The chain recombines TRBV28 with TRBJ2-7; D gene uncertain. The CDR3 totals 15 residues. CDR1 and CDR2 (germline): MDHEN, SYDVKM. Trimming pared 5 bases from V and 0 bases from J, leaving 14 bases between. The CDR3 DNA is TGTGCCAGCAGTGACCCGGGCAACCTCTCCTACGAGCAGTACTTC. Its protein is CASSDPGNLSYEQYF.

There are a few counts of this clone. The V gene is TRBV19, the J gene TRBJ1-1, with TRBD1 matching over 8 bases. CDR1 is LNHDA, CDR2 SQIVND, per germline (reference sequence). V was clipped by 5 bases and J by 11 bases; unmatched bases: 13. This CDR3 has 14 amino acids. The CDR3 protein is CASSAGQERVGAFF. DNA of the CDR3: TGTGCCAGTAGTGCGGGACAGGAGAGGGTCGGGGCTTTCTTT.

The chain employs TRBV28 and TRBJ2-7; no clear D. Trimming pared 8 bases from V and 2 bases from J, leaving 10 bases between. The germline V gene encodes CDR1 MDHEN and CDR2 SYDVKM. The length of the CDR3 is 12 residues. This chain's CDR3 is CASSTAPYEQYF. The CDR3 nucleotides are TGTGCCAGCTCAACGGCCCCCTACGAGCAGTACTTC.

The chain joins TRBV10-1 to TRBJ2-1; the match to TRBD1 covers 7 bases. The CDR3 is made up of 14 amino acids. CDR1 and CDR2 from the germline V gene are WNHNN and SYGVQD (reference sequence). Trimming took 6 bases from V and 3 from J; bases not matched to a gene: 5. CDR3 protein: CASRPGQDYNEQFF. Here the CDR3 DNA reads TGCGCCAGCAGGCCCGGACAGGACTACAATGAGCAGTTCTTC.

The chain is built from TRBV21-1 and TRBJ2-5. TRBV21-1 represents a pseudogene. The CDR3 has 11 amino acids. CDR3 loop: CASSNQETQYF. DNA for the CDR3: TGTGCCAGCAGCAACCAAGAGACCCAGTACTTC.

The V and J genes are TRBV28 and TRBJ2-7; TRBD1 matches at 9 bases. Trimming at V came to 8 bases and at J to 0 bases, leaving 5 bases not matched to a gene. The CDR3 totals 14 residues. Per the germline V gene, CDR1 is MDHEN and CDR2 is SYDVKM. CDR3: CASLPTGGSYEQYF. The CDR3 region has the DNA TGTGCCAGCCTCCCGACAGGGGGCTCCTACGAGCAGTACTTC.

A word on this clone: Other nucleotide sequences from this sample produce the same CDR3. The rearrangement joins TRBV18 to TRBJ1-5, with a weak D call TRBD1 (5 bases). This CDR3 has 15 amino acids. Trimming pared 2 bases from V and 3 bases from J, leaving 11 bases between. Per the germline V gene, CDR1 is KGHSH and CDR2 is LQKENI. DNA for the CDR3: TGTGCCAGCTCACCAAGCCAGGGCAACAATCAGCCCCAGCATTTT. It encodes CASSPSQGNNQPQHF.

The chain has TRBV5-6 and TRBJ1-1; D might be TRBD1 (5 bases). Trimming stripped 0 bases from V and 1 base from J, with 13 bases between. In germline, CDR1 is SGHDT, CDR2 YYEEEE. The CDR3 has 16 residues. CDR3 sequence reads: CASSLERGGGNTEAFF. CDR3 DNA: TGTGCCAGCAGCTTGGAGAGGGGAGGAGGGAACACTGAAGCTTTCTTT.

This clone came up many times. V gene TRBV10-3 combines with J gene TRBJ1-3; D possibly corresponds to TRBD1 (5 bases). The CDR3 contains 17 residues. Germline values: CDR1 ENHRY, CDR2 SYGVKD. With 0 bases removed from V and 2 bases from J, the gap between germline ends came to 14 bases. CDR3 residues: CAISESVGTLAGNTIYF. The CDR3 nucleotides are TGTGCCATCAGTGAGTCGGTCGGGACTCTGGCTGGAAACACCATATATTTT.

The chain employs TRBV4-1 and TRBJ1-2; D not resolved. Trimming left V 1 base short and J 4 bases short, with 10 bases between. This CDR3 region has 14 residues. Germline V lookup: CDR1 MGHRA, CDR2 YSYEKL. DNA for the CDR3: TGCGCCAGCAGCCAAGTTAACGACCGCTATGGCTACACCTTC. Its translation is CASSQVNDRYGYTF.

V and J are TRBV5-8 and TRBJ1-3; D unclear. Germline CDR1 is SGHTS and CDR2 is YDEGEE. The CDR3 sequence is 12 residues long. V lost 0 bases and J lost 4, with 2 bases in between. The CDR3 coding sequence is TGTGCCAGCAGCTTGGGAGGAAACACCATATATTTT. It specifies CASSLGGNTIYF.

On this clone: Germline and junction disagree at one end, which may indicate a read error. This sequence joins TRBV5-6 and TRBJ1-3; D is uncertain. There are 14 residues in the CDR3. Per germline, CDR1 SGHDT and CDR2 YYEEEE. CDR3 nucleotides: TGTGCCAGCAGCTTTTTTAGAGATGGAAACGCCATATATTTT. As protein: CASSFFRDGNAIYF.

There are a few counts of this clone. CDR3 sequence reads: CASSPTGGTNEKLFF. CDR3 coding DNA: TGTGCCAGCAGTCCCACGGGGGGAACTAATGAAAAACTGTTTTTT. This sequence joins TRBV7-9 and TRBJ1-4, with D tentatively TRBD1 (5 bases). The CDR3 covers 15 residues. Germline lookup yields CDR1 SEHNR and CDR2 FQNEAQ (reference sequence). V lost 6 bases, J lost 1 base, and 12 bases lay in between.

In its sample, this clone was seen once. The J gene is TRBJ2-3, the V gene TRBV18, with 10 bases fitting TRBD2. Germline loops: CDR1 KGHSH, CDR2 LQKENI. This CDR3 contains 20 residues. V was pared by 7 bases and J by 1 base, with 20 bases of the junction left unmatched. CDR3 amino acids: CASFTTLGLAGEFGTDTQYF. The CDR3 DNA sequence: TGTGCCAGCTTCACCACATTAGGGCTAGCGGGAGAGTTTGGCACAGATACGCAGTATTTT.

The chain carries TRBV19 and TRBJ1-2; 7 bases agree with TRBD1. V shed 10 bases, J shed 2 bases, and the junction held 7 bases outside the gene matches. Germline CDR1 is LNHDA and CDR2 is SQIVND (reference sequence). The CDR3 spans 13 residues. The CDR3 here is CATRTGRNYGYTF. The CDR3 nucleotides are TGTGCCACCCGGACAGGAAGGAACTATGGCTACACCTTC.

The J gene is TRBJ2-7, the V gene TRBV27; D is unresolved. V was pared by 2 bases and J by 6 bases, with 8 bases between. Looked up from germline, CDR1 is MNHEY and CDR2 is SMNVEV (reference sequence). The CDR3 is 12 residues long. In DNA form, the CDR3 reads TGTGCCAGCAGTTTAACGGGTGGCGAGCAGTACTTC. Encoded protein: CASSLTGGEQYF.

This chain connects TRBV28 to TRBJ1-2; D gene unclear. From germline, CDR1 is MDHEN and CDR2 SYDVKM. The CDR3 has 14 amino acids. The V end lost 1 base, the J end lost 3 bases, and 9 bases lay between the germline ends. CDR3 protein: CASSLLSAHYGYTF. Written as DNA, the CDR3 is TGTGCCAGCAGTTTATTGTCAGCTCACTATGGCTACACCTTC.

This clone was observed a few times. The chain combines TRBV14 with TRBJ2-5; possibly TRBD2 for D (5 bases). The CDR3 runs to 13 residues. V was pared by 3 bases and J by 7 bases, with 12 bases between. Germline lookup yields CDR1 SGHDN and CDR2 FVKESK. CDR3 amino acids: CASSHGCRGTQYF. CDR3 bases: TGTGCCAGCAGCCATGGGTGCCGGGGGACCCAGTACTTC.

The CDR3 loop reads CASSTRTSGRRYETQYF. The CDR3 DNA reads as TGTGCCAGCAGCACCCGAACTAGCGGGAGGAGATATGAGACCCAGTACTTC. The chain uses TRBV7-9 and TRBJ2-5; 12 positions match TRBD2. Losses at the gene ends were 5 bases for V and 5 bases for J; bases not matched to a gene: 12. Germline lookup yields CDR1 SEHNR and CDR2 FQNEAQ (reference sequence). CDR3 length: 17 amino acids.

This chain uses TRBV5-4 with TRBJ2-3, with 7 bases lining up with TRBD1. The CDR3 runs 16 residues. Germline V CDR1 and CDR2: SGHNT, YYREEE (reference sequence). V lost 2 bases to trimming and J lost 0 bases; unmatched junction nucleotides: 6. CDR3: CASSLELGQSTDTQYF. DNA for the CDR3: TGTGCCAGCAGCTTAGAACTGGGACAGAGCACAGATACGCAGTATTTT.